These T cell receptor beta chains were read from a single sample in a study of T cell responses to AZD1222 COVID-19 vaccine. The data were produced by immunoSEQ multiplex PCR, yet TCRdb's version contains in-frame clones alone and is incomplete. The sample includes around 80,000 clones, roughly 88% of them seen just once. The source material was peripheral blood, sampled on day 0 of AZD1222 vaccination. The receptor source for this set is an adult in good health. The CDR3 runs from the conserved cysteine through the conserved F or W. The order of the fields is D gene, J gene, clone size, V gene, CDR3 protein, CDR3 DNA. D genes are given only for firm matches. Expanded clones get a size class; other rows say once, few or many, or leave the size out.

>-|TRBJ1-5|-|TRBV18
CASSPGHDQPQHF
TGTGCCAGCTCACCGGGGCACGATCAGCCCCAGCATTTT
>-|TRBJ1-2|-|TRBV28
CASRPRGTLSGYTF
TGTGCCAGCAGACCCCGGGGCACCCTCAGCGGCTACACCTTC
>TRBD2|TRBJ2-2|few|TRBV3-1/TRBV3-2
CASSQRQPWTSGRPGELFF
TGTGCCAGCAGCCAGCGACAGCCGTGGACTAGCGGGAGACCCGGGGAGCTGTTTTTT
>-|TRBJ2-3|once|TRBV11-3
CASSLDGGADTQYF
TGTGCCAGCAGCTTAGATGGCGGAGCAGATACGCAGTATTTT
>-|TRBJ2-2|-|TRBV7-7
CASSLGSGTGELFF
TGTGCCAGCAGCTTAGGGAGTGGGACCGGGGAGCTGTTTTTT
>-|TRBJ1-2|-|TRBV2
CASSVGQAIYGYTF
TGTGCCAGCAGTGTTGGCCAGGCGATCTATGGCTACACCTTC
>TRBD1|TRBJ1-1|-|TRBV12-3/TRBV12-4
CASRRTGTEAFF
TGTGCCAGCAGAAGGACAGGCACTGAAGCTTTCTTT
>-|TRBJ1-1|-|TRBV19
CASVRRRLGGTEAFF
TGTGCCAGTGTGCGGCGACGACTCGGGGGCACTGAAGCTTTCTTT
>-|TRBJ2-2|-|TRBV7-9
CASSSPPWQANTGELFF
TGTGCCAGCAGCTCACCCCCTTGGCAGGCGAACACCGGGGAGCTGTTTTTT
>-|TRBJ2-1|-|TRBV19
CASSMGGYNEQFF
TGTGCCAGTAGTATGGGGGGATACAATGAGCAGTTCTTC
>TRBD1|TRBJ2-2|-|TRBV25-1
CASTEPGQGDGELFF
TGTGCCAGCACTGAACCGGGACAGGGGGACGGGGAGCTGTTTTTT
>-|TRBJ1-2|-|TRBV7-2
CASSLDPQGGGYGYTF
TGTGCCAGCAGCTTAGACCCACAGGGTGGAGGCTATGGCTACACCTTC
>TRBD1|TRBJ1-2|-|TRBV29-1
CSTTTGDRTTF
TGCAGCACCACGACAGGGGATAGAACTACCTTC
>-|TRBJ1-6|-|TRBV30
CAWTPSYNSPLHF
TGTGCCTGGACACCCTCCTATAATTCACCCCTCCACTTT
>-|TRBJ1-2|-|TRBV5-6
CASSSSGGADGYTF
TGTGCCAGCAGCAGCAGCGGGGGCGCGGATGGCTACACCTTC
>-|TRBJ2-6|-|TRBV30
CAWSAPPGANVLTF
TGTGCCTGGAGTGCCCCGCCTGGGGCCAACGTCCTGACTTTC
>TRBD2|TRBJ2-7|-|TRBV29-1
CSVLLLAGAYEQYF
TGCAGCGTCCTCCTACTAGCGGGAGCGTACGAGCAGTACTTC
>-|TRBJ1-1|-|TRBV15
CATSRDGGAMRTEAFF
TGTGCCACCAGCAGAGATGGAGGCGCAATGAGGACTGAAGCTTTCTTT
>TRBD2|TRBJ2-1|-|TRBV2
CASRDYYNEQFF
TGTGCCAGCCGGGACTATTACAATGAGCAGTTCTTC
>TRBD2|TRBJ2-6|-|TRBV9
CASSVPLAGGGGANVLTF
TGTGCCAGCAGCGTTCCACTAGCGGGAGGGGGCGGGGCCAACGTCCTGACTTTC
>-|TRBJ1-1|-|TRBV11-2
CASSSVRTANTEAFF
TGTGCCAGCAGCTCAGTCAGGACAGCCAACACTGAAGCTTTCTTT
>-|TRBJ1-6|-|TRBV5-1
CASNPGSYNSPLHF
TGCGCCAGCAACCCGGGCTCCTATAATTCACCCCTCCACTTT
>-|TRBJ1-3|-|TRBV5-1
CASSLDGSGNTIYF
TGCGCCAGCAGCTTGGATGGCTCTGGAAACACCATATATTTT
>-|TRBJ2-7|-|TRBV19
CASSGRGSGYSYEQYF
TGTGCCAGTAGTGGGCGGGGCAGCGGATACTCCTACGAGCAGTACTTC
>-|TRBJ2-5|-|TRBV6-5
CASTTRQTETQYF
TGTGCCAGCACTACCAGGCAAACAGAGACCCAGTACTTC
>-|TRBJ1-5|-|TRBV30
CAWRGGPGGSPQHF
TGTGCCTGGAGAGGGGGACCGGGAGGGTCGCCCCAGCATTTT
>-|TRBJ1-1|-|TRBV6-6
CASEKDQNTEAFF
TGTGCCAGCGAGAAGGACCAGAACACTGAAGCTTTCTTT
>-|TRBJ1-2|medium-sized|TRBV6-5
CASSFSTGLGGYTF
TGTGCCAGCAGCTTTTCCACAGGGCTCGGGGGCTACACCTTC
>TRBD1|TRBJ1-5|few|TRBV12-3/TRBV12-4
CASSPTGYQPQHF
TGTGCCAGCAGCCCGACAGGGTACCAGCCCCAGCATTTT
>TRBD2|TRBJ2-3|-|TRBV29-1
CSGRGGHSSTDTQYF
TGCAGTGGCCGGGGGGGACACTCTAGCACAGATACGCAGTATTTT
>-|TRBJ1-1|-|TRBV27
CASSLSWTDITEAFF
TGTGCCAGCAGTTTATCGTGGACAGATATTACTGAAGCTTTCTTT
>-|TRBJ2-4|-|TRBV21-1
CASSKGEAGLAKNIQYF
TGTGCCAGCAGCAAAGGGGAGGCGGGACTAGCCAAAAACATTCAGTACTTC
>TRBD2|TRBJ2-1|few|TRBV19
CASTTSSGNNEQFF
TGTGCCAGTACAACGTCTAGCGGCAACAATGAGCAGTTCTTC
>-|TRBJ2-1|few|TRBV3-1/TRBV3-2
CASSQEISGTYNEQFF
TGTGCCAGCAGCCAAGAGATTAGCGGAACCTACAATGAGCAGTTCTTC
>TRBD1|TRBJ1-1|-|TRBV14
CASSQPQGSTEAFF
TGTGCCAGCAGCCAGCCACAGGGGAGCACTGAAGCTTTCTTT
>-|TRBJ2-1|-|TRBV19
CASSIPDWKGDEQFF
TGTGCCAGTAGTATCCCCGACTGGAAGGGCGATGAGCAGTTCTTC
>-|TRBJ1-4|-|TRBV3-1/TRBV3-2
CASSHSGGVTEKLFF
TGTGCCAGCAGCCACTCAGGAGGTGTGACGGAAAAACTGTTTTTT
>TRBD2|TRBJ2-1|few|TRBV11-2
CASSSLLAGGRDEQFF
TGTGCCAGCAGCTCCCTACTAGCGGGGGGGCGCGATGAGCAGTTCTTC
>-|TRBJ2-1|-|TRBV19
CASRPWGSSYNEQFF
TGTGCCAGTAGGCCTTGGGGGAGCTCCTACAATGAGCAGTTCTTC
>TRBD2|TRBJ2-1|-|TRBV10-3
CAISESQGLIPFF
TGTGCCATCAGTGAGTCGCAGGGACTAATTCCGTTCTTC
>-|TRBJ1-3|-|TRBV29-1
CSVAVIKGPGNTIYF
TGCAGCGTCGCGGTCATAAAAGGACCTGGAAACACCATATATTTT
>-|TRBJ1-1|-|TRBV27
CASSLRAWYGDTEAFF
TGTGCCAGCAGTTTAAGGGCCTGGTACGGGGACACTGAAGCTTTCTTT
>-|TRBJ2-7|-|TRBV27
CASSSPPSYEQYF
TGTGCCAGCAGTTCCCCCCCCTCCTACGAGCAGTACTTC
>TRBD1|TRBJ2-4|once|TRBV7-2
CASSLTQGAGKNIQYF
TGTGCCAGCAGCTTAACACAGGGGGCAGGCAAAAACATTCAGTACTTC
>TRBD2|TRBJ2-1|-|TRBV3-1/TRBV3-2
CASSRTSGGLDEQFF
TGTGCCAGCAGCCGGACTAGCGGGGGGCTCGATGAGCAGTTCTTC
>-|TRBJ1-2|-|TRBV6-5
CASSLGPRSYGYTF
TGTGCCAGCAGCCTAGGCCCAAGATCCTATGGCTACACCTTC
>-|TRBJ2-5|-|TRBV5-4
CASSWDGALRETQYF
TGTGCCAGCAGCTGGGACGGGGCCTTACGGGAGACCCAGTACTTC
>-|TRBJ1-5|few|TRBV12-5
CASGLATPRGQPQHF
TGTGCTAGTGGTTTGGCCACTCCCAGGGGTCAGCCCCAGCATTTT
>TRBD1|TRBJ1-5|-|TRBV19
CASSIEPGTVGQPQHF
TGTGCCAGTAGTATAGAACCAGGGACAGTCGGTCAGCCCCAGCATTTT
>-|TRBJ1-2|-|TRBV28
CASSFKDGYTF
TGTGCCAGCAGTTTTAAGGATGGCTACACCTTC
>TRBD1|TRBJ1-1|once|TRBV19
CASSKAWDRGVDTEAFF
TGTGCCAGTAGTAAGGCTTGGGACAGGGGTGTAGACACTGAAGCTTTCTTT
>TRBD1|TRBJ1-2|-|TRBV30
CAWRDRGQDGYTF
TGTGCCTGGAGGGACAGGGGGCAAGATGGCTACACCTTC
>-|TRBJ1-2|-|TRBV28
CASVQGYGYTF
TGTGCCAGCGTCCAGGGCTATGGCTACACCTTC
>TRBD2|TRBJ2-1|-|TRBV19
CASSTSGRSYNEQFF
TGTGCCAGTAGTACGAGCGGGAGGTCCTACAATGAGCAGTTCTTC
>TRBD1|TRBJ2-3|-|TRBV10-3
CAISEGTGGTDTQYF
TGTGCCATCAGTGAGGGGACAGGTGGGACAGATACGCAGTATTTT
>TRBD1|TRBJ2-3|-|TRBV13
CASSLNRDRGLDTQYF
TGTGCCAGCAGCTTAAACCGGGACAGGGGCCTGGATACGCAGTATTTT
>-|TRBJ1-5|-|TRBV7-9
CASSFLGARGNQPQHF
TGTGCCAGCAGCTTTTTGGGGGCTAGGGGGAATCAGCCCCAGCATTTT
>TRBD1|TRBJ2-7|-|TRBV9
CASSSGDRPTSQYF
TGTGCCAGCAGCTCCGGGGACAGGCCTACGTCGCAGTACTTC
>-|TRBJ1-5|-|TRBV30
CAWSRGPVGNQPQHF
TGTGCCTGGAGCCGGGGGCCAGTGGGCAATCAGCCCCAGCATTTT